The rows below give T cell receptor beta chains drawn from one sample of a study of OX40 agonist ivuxolimab in advanced cancers. This table comes from immunoSEQ multiplex PCR, and its TCRdb copy is limited to in-frame clones, with some not included. The sample holds approximately 84,000 clones; 84% are singletons and the top ten take less than 3%. The material was CD4+ or CD8+ T cells sorted from blood, obtained in a trial of the OX40 agonist ivuxolimab. All receptors derive from an adult with an advanced solid tumor such as melanoma, head and neck, liver or kidney cancer. The CDR3 runs from the conserved cysteine through the conserved F or W. A D gene is named only where the DNA matches it firmly. The size of a clone is reported for some rows only, either as once, few or many, or as a class for expanded clones.

j_gene,v_gene,d_gene,abundance,CDR3aa,CDR3nt
TRBJ2-1,TRBV6-6,-,-,CASSLPPGNEQFF,TGTGCCAGCAGCCTACCCCCGGGCAATGAGCAGTTCTTC
TRBJ2-3,TRBV2,TRBD2,-,CASRLSGGSTDTQYF,TGTGCCAGCAGGCTTAGCGGGGGGAGCACAGATACGCAGTATTTT
TRBJ1-1,TRBV5-1,-,-,CASSLGGGNTEAFF,TGCGCCAGCAGCTTGGGTGGGGGAAACACTGAAGCTTTCTTT
TRBJ1-6,TRBV18,-,few,CASSPRGSDSPLHF,TGTGCCAGCTCACCAAGGGGGAGTGATTCACCCCTCCACTTT
TRBJ2-7,TRBV15,TRBD1,-,CATSSGSTHGQVFRFEQYF,TGTGCCACCAGCAGCGGAAGCACACATGGACAGGTCTTTCGTTTCGAGCAGTACTTC
TRBJ2-1,TRBV7-2,-,-,CASTTTGLYNEQFF,TGTGCCAGCACCACTACAGGACTTTACAATGAGCAGTTCTTC
TRBJ1-6,TRBV9,TRBD1,-,CASSVGDRGQAPLHF,TGTGCCAGCAGCGTAGGGGACAGGGGGCAGGCACCCCTCCACTTT
TRBJ1-4,TRBV14,-,-,CASSDATGFNEKLFF,TGTGCCAGCAGCGACGCGACAGGCTTCAATGAAAAACTGTTTTTT
TRBJ1-2,TRBV4-1,TRBD1,-,CASSPGQGAGYGYTF,TGCGCCAGCAGCCCCGGACAGGGGGCGGGATATGGCTACACCTTC
TRBJ1-3,TRBV9,-,-,CASSVSPSGNTIYF,TGTGCCAGCAGCGTCAGTCCTTCTGGAAACACCATATATTTT
TRBJ2-3,TRBV7-2,-,-,CASSFWAADTQYF,TGTGCCAGCAGCTTCTGGGCTGCGGATACGCAGTATTTT
TRBJ1-5,TRBV15,TRBD1,-,CATSPDRGGYSNQPQHF,TGTGCCACCAGCCCCGACAGGGGGGGATATAGCAATCAGCCCCAGCATTTT
TRBJ2-3,TRBV9,-,-,CASSSRTDTQYF,TGTGCCAGCAGCTCTCGCACAGATACGCAGTATTTT